A selection of T cell receptor beta chains follows, all from one sample in a study of T cell responses to AZD1222 COVID-19 vaccine. Assay: immunoSEQ multiplex PCR; the TCRdb copy retains only in-frame clones and omits some. The sample records approximately 110,000 clones, around 87% being singletons. Sequenced material: peripheral blood, taken on day 0 of AZD1222 vaccination. Receptor source: an adult in good health. Both conserved end residues are part of each CDR3. D genes are given only for firm matches. Clone size, where shown, is once, few, many, or a class for clones that have expanded.

TRBV2	.	TRBJ2-1	.	CASRGGGRNEQFF	TGTGCCAGCAGGGGAGGGGGGCGCAATGAGCAGTTCTTC
TRBV7-9	.	TRBJ1-1	once	CASSLATRGTEAFF	TGTGCCAGCAGCTTAGCGACGAGGGGCACTGAAGCTTTCTTT
TRBV10-3	.	TRBJ1-1	.	CAIRGGSDTEAFF	TGTGCCATCAGGGGAGGGTCGGACACTGAAGCTTTCTTT
TRBV2	TRBD1	TRBJ2-7	.	CASSRDSGGAFHEQYF	TGTGCCAGCAGTAGAGACTCAGGGGGCGCGTTCCACGAGCAGTACTTC
TRBV19	.	TRBJ1-5	.	CASSVKTNNQPQHF	TGTGCCAGTAGTGTAAAGACAAACAATCAGCCCCAGCATTTT
TRBV19	TRBD2	TRBJ2-3	.	CASQGLAGATDTQYF	TGTGCCAGTCAGGGACTAGCGGGGGCCACAGATACGCAGTATTTT
TRBV5-1	TRBD1	TRBJ1-4	.	CASSYGQGGEKLFF	TGCGCCAGCAGCTACGGACAGGGAGGGGAAAAACTGTTTTTT
TRBV4-2	TRBD1	TRBJ1-3	.	CASSQAGTGGDTIYF	TGTGCCAGCAGCCAAGCTGGGACAGGGGGCGACACCATATATTTT
TRBV30	TRBD2	TRBJ2-1	.	CAWSVLAGGLGEQFF	TGTGCCTGGAGTGTACTAGCGGGGGGGCTCGGTGAGCAGTTCTTC
TRBV19	TRBD2	TRBJ2-1	.	CARAHPGLAGSSSYNEQFF	TGTGCCAGGGCTCATCCGGGACTAGCGGGGTCAAGCTCCTACAATGAGCAGTTCTTC
TRBV2	TRBD1	TRBJ1-4	.	CASTVDRGSTNEKLFF	TGTGCCAGCACCGTGGACAGGGGCTCAACTAATGAAAAACTGTTTTTT
TRBV7-9	.	TRBJ1-2	few	CASSSPTDYGYTF	TGTGCCAGCAGCTCCCCCACGGACTATGGCTACACCTTC
TRBV19	.	TRBJ1-1	.	CASSLGLRNTEAFF	TGTGCCAGTAGTTTGGGTTTAAGGAACACTGAAGCTTTCTTT
TRBV4-1	.	TRBJ1-4	.	CASSPRDRGASGKLFF	TGCGCCAGCAGCCCGCGGGACCGGGGGGCCTCGGGGAAACTGTTTTTT
TRBV7-9	TRBD2	TRBJ2-1	.	CASSQTSGGTRDYNEQFF	TGTGCCAGCAGCCAGACTAGCGGGGGGACTCGGGACTACAATGAGCAGTTCTTC
TRBV7-8	.	TRBJ2-2	.	CASSYPRGEVNTGELFF	TGTGCCAGCAGCTACCCCCGCGGGGAGGTAAACACCGGGGAGCTGTTTTTT
TRBV10-3	.	TRBJ1-2	.	CAISDPTGNYGYTF	TGTGCCATCAGTGACCCGACAGGCAACTATGGCTACACCTTC
TRBV5-5	TRBD1	TRBJ1-3	.	CASSLDRGQAGNTIYF	TGTGCCAGCAGCTTGGACAGGGGGCAGGCTGGAAACACCATATATTTT
TRBV14	.	TRBJ1-2	.	CASSQRRDYGYTF	TGTGCCAGCAGCCAACGACGGGACTATGGCTACACCTTC
TRBV7-9	.	TRBJ2-3	.	CASSFRGVGTDTQYF	TGTGCCAGCAGCTTCCGCGGGGTCGGCACAGATACGCAGTATTTT
TRBV9	.	TRBJ2-2	once	CASSEDVRGTTGELFF	TGTGCCAGCAGCGAAGATGTCCGGGGGACAACCGGGGAGCTGTTTTTT
TRBV5-4	.	TRBJ2-3	.	CASSLEGARRNTQYF	TGTGCCAGCAGCTTGGAAGGGGCCAGACGGAATACGCAGTATTTT
TRBV6-5	TRBD1	TRBJ1-5	.	CATSTGNSNQPQHF	TGTGCCACCTCGACAGGGAATAGCAATCAGCCCCAGCATTTT
TRBV5-1	TRBD1	TRBJ1-5	.	CASSPRTGAEPQHF	TGCGCCAGCAGCCCGCGGACAGGGGCGGAGCCCCAGCATTTT
TRBV5-4	.	TRBJ1-1	.	CASSSQDSLNTEAFF	TGTGCCAGCAGCTCCCAGGACAGCTTGAACACTGAAGCTTTCTTT
TRBV19	.	TRBJ1-1	.	CASRWDTEAFF	TGTGCCAGTAGATGGGACACTGAAGCTTTCTTT
TRBV19	.	TRBJ2-2	once	CASSMFDSHTGELFF	TGTGCCAGTAGTATGTTTGACAGCCACACCGGGGAGCTGTTTTTT
TRBV12-5	.	TRBJ2-7	.	CASGLVLGGTGDYEQYF	TGTGCTAGTGGTTTGGTACTTGGAGGGACCGGTGACTACGAGCAGTACTTC
TRBV9	.	TRBJ1-3	.	CASSVAGGTSGNTIYF	TGTGCCAGCAGCGTAGCTGGGGGGACCTCTGGAAACACCATATATTTT
TRBV5-8	.	TRBJ1-2	.	CASSLVGGENGYTF	TGTGCCAGCAGCTTGGTCGGGGGCGAGAATGGCTACACCTTC
TRBV2	TRBD2	TRBJ2-3	.	CASAGLAVPHSTDTQYF	TGTGCCAGCGCCGGACTAGCGGTTCCCCACAGCACAGATACGCAGTATTTT
TRBV2	TRBD1	TRBJ1-4	.	CASSADRWANEKLFF	TGTGCCAGCAGTGCGGACAGGTGGGCTAATGAAAAACTGTTTTTT
TRBV9	.	TRBJ1-4	.	CASSDGGTANEKLFF	TGTGCCAGCAGCGACGGGGGAACGGCTAATGAAAAACTGTTTTTT
TRBV29-1	.	TRBJ1-3	once	CSVEEGVSGNTIYF	TGCAGCGTTGAAGAAGGGGTTAGTGGAAACACCATATATTTT
TRBV28	.	TRBJ1-2	.	CASSFGSLNYGYTF	TGTGCCAGCAGTTTTGGATCCCTTAACTATGGCTACACCTTC
TRBV10-1	.	TRBJ1-4	.	CASTWGWEKLFF	TGCGCCAGCACGTGGGGGTGGGAAAAACTGTTTTTT
TRBV6-5	.	TRBJ1-1	.	CASRGYGTTNTEAFF	TGTGCCAGCAGAGGCTACGGGACAACGAACACTGAAGCTTTCTTT
TRBV3-1/TRBV3-2	.	TRBJ2-7	.	CASSQELSSGNEQYF	TGTGCCAGCAGCCAAGAATTGAGCTCGGGGAACGAGCAGTACTTC
TRBV3-1/TRBV3-2	.	TRBJ1-1	.	CASSQDEGLNTEAFF	TGTGCCAGCAGCCAAGACGAGGGGCTGAACACTGAAGCTTTCTTT
TRBV15	.	TRBJ2-1	.	CATSRPGTVYNEQFF	TGTGCCACCAGCAGACCGGGGACCGTTTACAATGAGCAGTTCTTC
TRBV6-5	.	TRBJ1-6	.	CASWRGWNSPLHF	TGTGCCAGCTGGAGGGGCTGGAATTCACCCCTCCACTTT